These 31 T cell receptor beta chains were sequenced from one sample in a study of shared clonotypes between healthy human individuals. The table came from immunoSEQ multiplex PCR; TCRdb's copy has only in-frame clones and leaves some out. The data hold under 600,000 clones, with roughly 98% observed a single time. Naive CD8 cells, CD45RO-negative and positively selected for CCR7, excluded terminally differentiated effector memory CD45RA+ cells. Sequencing was carried out using naive CD8+ T cells sorted from blood. These receptors were taken from a man aged 25 to 45 in good health.

For the CDR3, the DNA is TGTGCCAGCAGCTTAACGTATGGTAGCCCAGAGACCCAGTACTTC. It yields the protein CASSLTYGSPETQYF. The chain couples TRBV5-4 to TRBJ2-5; D is undetermined. V was clipped by 2 bases and J by 4 bases, with 15 bases between them. The CDR3 runs 15 residues. CDR1 and CDR2 (germline): SGHNT, YYREEE (reference sequence).

This chain links TRBV30 with TRBJ2-7; 12 nucleotides match TRBD2. The junction had 9 bases not matched to a gene; V was cut back by 2 bases and J by 1 base. The CDR3 covers 17 residues. Germline CDR1 and CDR2: GTSNPN and SVGIG (reference sequence). The CDR3 sequence is CAWSLKTSGSRSYEQYF. CDR3 nucleotides: TGTGCCTGGAGTCTAAAGACTAGCGGGAGTAGGTCCTACGAGCAGTACTTC.

This chain uses TRBV5-6 with TRBJ2-7; D is undetermined. This CDR3 is built from 13 residues. Germline V lookup: CDR1 SGHDT, CDR2 YYEEEE. Between the trimmed V and J ends, which lost 4 bases and 2 bases, there was a span of 10 bases. The CDR3 DNA sequence: TGTGCCAGCAGCCCGGACGGTACCTACGAGCAGTACTTC. Amino acids: CASSPDGTYEQYF.

The gene calls are TRBV13 and TRBJ1-4; weak D call: TRBD1 (5 bases). The germline V gene encodes CDR1 PRHDT and CDR2 FYEKMQ (reference sequence). This CDR3 comprises 16 residues. V was pared by 4 bases and J by 3 bases, with 15 bases between. The CDR3 coding sequence is TGTGCCAGCAGCTCCATCGCGGGGCAAGCTAATGAAAAACTGTTTTTT. As protein: CASSSIAGQANEKLFF.

This clone was observed a single time. The chain employs TRBV5-1 and TRBJ2-7; D not certain. The CDR3 has 12 amino acids. CDR1 and CDR2 from the germline V gene are SGHRS and YFSETQ. V was pared by 4 bases and J by 3 bases, with 8 bases between. The DNA of the CDR3 is TGCGCCAGCAGCCTCGACGACTACGAGCAGTACTTC. Its translation: CASSLDDYEQYF. Looking up the rest from reference TRBV5-1 and TRBJ2-7 gives the full variable domain: KAGVTQTPRYLIKTRGQQVTLSCSPISGHRSVSWYQQTPGQGLQFLFEYFSETQRNKGNFPGRFSGRQFSNSRSEMNVSTLELGDSALYLCASSLDDYEQYFGPGTRLTVT.

Regarding this clone: Other nucleotide sequences from this sample produce the same CDR3. The chain employs TRBV5-4 and TRBJ2-7; D is uncertain. From germline, CDR1 is SGHNT and CDR2 YYREEE (reference sequence). V gave up 2 bases and J gave up 0 bases, with 3 bases separating them. The CDR3 runs 12 residues. The CDR3: CASSLFSYEQYF. The CDR3 DNA sequence: TGTGCCAGCAGCTTATTCTCCTACGAGCAGTACTTC.

The gene calls are TRBV9 and TRBJ2-7, with D possibly being TRBD2 (5 bases). The germline CDR1 and CDR2 sequences are SGDLS and YYNGEE. V dropped 4 bases and J dropped 2 bases, with 10 bases sitting between them. The CDR3 length is 13 residues. CDR3 loop: CASSLGLAYEQYF. Here the CDR3 DNA reads TGTGCCAGCAGCCTCGGACTGGCCTACGAGCAGTACTTC. Together with reference TRBV9 and TRBJ2-7, the CDR3 gives the full variable domain: DSGVTQTPKHLITATGQRVTLRCSPRSGDLSVYWYQQSLDQGLQFLIQYYNGEERAKGNILERFSAQQFPDLHSELNLSSLELGDSALYFCASSLGLAYEQYFGPGTRLTVT.

The genes are TRBV11-2 and TRBJ2-6; TRBD2 is a possible D gene (6 bases). In germline, CDR1 is SGHAT, CDR2 FQNNGV. CDR3 length: 18 amino acids. Between the trimmed V and J ends, which lost 5 bases and 2 bases, there was a span of 19 bases. CDR3 residues: CASSPRGDDFPGANVLTF. The CDR3, as DNA: TGTGCCAGCAGCCCCCGCGGGGACGACTTCCCTGGGGCCAACGTCCTGACTTTC.

The chain has TRBV7-6 and TRBJ2-1, with 8 bases aligning to TRBD2. J gave up 2 bases and V 2 bases, and 5 bases lay outside the gene matches. There are 16 residues in the CDR3. Germline V gives CDR1 SGHVS, CDR2 FNYEAQ. CDR3 sequence reads: CASSLLSGRTYNEQFF. The CDR3 DNA reads as TGTGCCAGCAGCTTACTGAGCGGGAGAACCTACAATGAGCAGTTCTTC.

The chain couples TRBV11-2 to TRBJ2-1; weak D call: TRBD1 (5 bases). The germline V gene has CDR1 SGHAT and CDR2 FQNNGV. Trimming left V 8 bases short and J 4 bases short, with 9 bases between. The CDR3 sequence is 12 residues long. The CDR3 is CASLTEYNEQFF. Here the CDR3 DNA reads TGTGCCAGCCTGACAGAATACAATGAGCAGTTCTTC.

This sequence joins TRBV7-6 and TRBJ2-7; no definite D call. V gave up 1 base and J gave up 2 bases, with 3 bases separating them. Germline V CDR1 and CDR2: SGHVS, FNYEAQ. This CDR3 comprises 12 residues. The CDR3 reads CASSLVAYEQYF. Here the CDR3 DNA reads TGTGCCAGCAGCTTAGTAGCCTACGAGCAGTACTTC.

V is TRBV7-6 and J is TRBJ1-4; maybe TRBD1 (5 bases). The CDR3 runs to 15 residues. The V end lost 3 bases, the J end lost 6 bases, and 14 bases lay between the germline ends. Germline assignment: CDR1 SGHVS and CDR2 FNYEAQ. The CDR3 DNA is TGTGCCAGCAGCTTCAGGGCGAGAGAGCATGAAAAACTGTTTTTT. Translation: CASSFRAREHEKLFF.

This clone was counted only a few times. This chain connects TRBV6-5 to TRBJ2-1; no reliable D call. Trimming removed 0 bases at V and 5 bases at J, with 14 bases between. CDR1 is MNHEY and CDR2 is SVGAGI in the germline V gene. The CDR3 has 16 amino acids. In nucleotides, the CDR3 is TGTGCCAGCAGTTACTCGACGATAGACGGACACAATGAGCAGTTCTTC. Protein sequence: CASSYSTIDGHNEQFF.

The genes are TRBV4-1 and TRBJ1-1; D remains ambiguous. This CDR3 is 12 amino acids long. Germline CDR1 reads MGHRA; CDR2 reads YSYEKL. The germline V and J ends were trimmed by 2 bases and 7 bases, with 8 bases remaining between them. The CDR3 region has the DNA TGCGCCAGCAGCCAAATGAGGAATGAAGCTTTCTTT. It encodes CASSQMRNEAFF.

The chain carries TRBV5-4 and TRBJ2-1; 7 bases fit TRBD2. The junction had 13 bases not matched to a gene; V was cut back by 0 bases and J by 7 bases. The length of the CDR3 is 17 residues. Germline values: CDR1 SGHNT, CDR2 YYREEE (reference sequence). For the CDR3, the DNA is TGTGCCAGCAGCTTGGCCGGGATGGGGAGGGCCGGAAATGAGCAGTTCTTC. This translates into CASSLAGMGRAGNEQFF.

V is TRBV11-2 and J is TRBJ2-3; D is uncertain. CDR1 is SGHAT and CDR2 is FQNNGV in the germline V gene. CDR3 length: 16 amino acids. V was shortened by 1 base and J by 0 bases, with 11 bases between the two germline ends. CDR3 in DNA: TGTGCCAGCAGCTTAGCCGGCCCGACTAGCACAGATACGCAGTATTTT. It encodes CASSLAGPTSTDTQYF.

This chain uses TRBV28 with TRBJ2-1, with D perhaps TRBD1 (6 bases). Trimming left V 8 bases short and J 4 bases short, with 15 bases between. The CDR3 totals 14 residues. Per the germline V gene, CDR1 is MDHEN and CDR2 is SYDVKM. CDR3 region: CASRPWTAYNEQFF. The CDR3 nucleotides read TGTGCCAGCCGACCATGGACAGCTTACAATGAGCAGTTCTTC. The complete variable domain, with remaining parts taken from reference TRBV28 and TRBJ2-1, reads DVKVTQSSRYLVKRTGEKVFLECVQDMDHENMFWYRQDPGLGLRLIYFSYDVKMKEKGDIPEGYSVSREKKERFSLILESASTNQTSMYLCASRPWTAYNEQFFGPGTRLTVL.

This chain joins TRBV7-6 and TRBJ2-7, with 8 bases fitting TRBD2. The CDR3 loop spans 15 amino acids. Germline trimming cut 2 bases from V and 3 bases from J; bases unmatched to any gene: 6. The germline V gene has CDR1 SGHVS and CDR2 FNYEAQ. The chain's CDR3 is CASSLIREGFYEQYF. The CDR3, as DNA: TGTGCCAGCAGCTTAATTCGGGAGGGGTTCTACGAGCAGTACTTC.

The chain employs TRBV5-1 and TRBJ2-2; D may correspond to TRBD1 or TRBD2 (5 bases each). Trimming cost V 0 bases and J 6 bases, with 21 bases left between them. The CDR3 runs to 18 residues. Germline assignment: CDR1 SGHRS and CDR2 YFSETQ. In nucleotides, the CDR3 is TGCGCCAGCAGCTTGGATGGGGCCGAAGAGGGATTCGCCGGGGAGCTGTTTTTT. It encodes CASSLDGAEEGFAGELFF.

The chain uses TRBV6-5 and TRBJ2-1; D remains unclear. This CDR3 contains 14 residues. Germline V lookup: CDR1 MNHEY, CDR2 SVGAGI. V lost 2 bases and J 4 bases, leaving 9 bases between the germline ends. The CDR3 DNA reads TGTGCCAGCAGTTACAAAGGTCTGTACAATGAGCAGTTCTTC. Translation: CASSYKGLYNEQFF.

The chain couples TRBV27 to TRBJ2-7, with D possibly being TRBD1 or TRBD2 (6 bases each). The CDR3 covers 12 residues. Germline V CDR1 and CDR2: MNHEY, SMNVEV (reference sequence). Trimming removed 8 bases at V and 2 bases at J, with 10 bases between. This CDR3 reads CASRGGPYEQYF. As DNA, the CDR3 is TGTGCCAGCCGAGGGGGGCCCTACGAGCAGTACTTC.

This chain connects TRBV7-9 to TRBJ2-7, with TRBD1 identical over 7 bases. V lost 5 bases to trimming and J lost 2 bases; unmatched junction nucleotides: 12. The CDR3 spans 16 residues. Germline CDR1 reads SEHNR; CDR2 reads FQNEAQ (reference sequence). CDR3 nucleotides: TGTGCCAGCAGCACGCGGACAGGACCACAAGCCTACGAGCAGTACTTC. Its protein product is CASSTRTGPQAYEQYF.

The chain links TRBV27 to TRBJ1-2; TRBD1 matches 7 bases. There are 17 residues in the CDR3. Germline CDR1 is MNHEY and CDR2 is SMNVEV (reference sequence). V shed 4 bases and J 1 base; nucleotides not matched to a gene: 12. The CDR3 coding sequence is TGTGCCAGCAGTTCCTCGACAGGGTATGGAGATAACTATGGCTACACCTTC. Amino acid sequence: CASSSSTGYGDNYGYTF.

The chain couples TRBV6-1 to TRBJ2-7; D may correspond to TRBD1 or TRBD2 (5 bases each). This CDR3 region has 14 residues. The V and J ends lost 4 bases and 2 bases respectively, with 12 bases between them. Germline CDR1 reads MNHNS; CDR2 reads SASEGT. CDR3 in DNA: TGTGCCAGCAGTGCGGACGGGGCCACCTACGAGCAGTACTTC. Encoded protein: CASSADGATYEQYF.

The rearrangement uses TRBV12-5 and TRBJ1-2; no firm D call. The CDR3 consists of 12 residues. Germline V gene data show CDR1 as LGHNT and CDR2 as FRNRAP. Between the trimmed V and J ends, which lost 6 bases and 4 bases, there was a span of 9 bases. Here the CDR3 DNA reads TGTGCTAGTGGGCACCCTGGCTATGGCTACACCTTC. Translated: CASGHPGYGYTF.

In its sample, this clone was seen once. This chain connects TRBV27 to TRBJ2-7; unclear D gene. Germline V gene lookup returns CDR1 MNHEY and CDR2 SMNVEV (reference sequence). V was trimmed by 3 bases and J by 3 bases, leaving 6 bases between them. CDR3 length: 12 residues. The CDR3 loop reads CASSLDRYEQYF. CDR3 nucleotides: TGTGCCAGCAGTTTGGATCGCTACGAGCAGTACTTC.

The CDR3 loop reads CASSTSGISYEQYF. The CDR3 nucleotides are TGTGCCAGCAGTACTAGCGGGATCTCCTACGAGCAGTACTTC. V gene TRBV5-4 combines with J gene TRBJ2-7, with 10 nucleotides matching TRBD2. The CDR3 contains 14 residues. The germline V gene has CDR1 SGHNT and CDR2 YYREEE (reference sequence). V was clipped by 5 bases and J by 0 bases; unmatched bases: 2.

The chain couples TRBV27 to TRBJ2-7; 12 bases line up with TRBD2. Trimming removed 2 bases from V and 6 bases from J; junction bases left unmatched: 5. From germline, CDR1 is MNHEY and CDR2 SMNVEV (reference sequence). This CDR3 comprises 15 residues. The CDR3 coding sequence is TGTGCCAGCAGTTTAAGACTAGCGGGGGTGTCCGAGCAGTACTTC. It translates to CASSLRLAGVSEQYF.

The chain joins TRBV4-1 to TRBJ1-3; D is ambiguous. Germline CDR1 and CDR2: MGHRA and YSYEKL. This CDR3 comprises 14 residues. The ends were cut back, 0 bases at V and 5 bases at J, with 8 bases in the middle. The CDR3 sequence: CASSQEYSRNTIYF. The CDR3, as DNA: TGCGCCAGCAGCCAAGAGTACAGCCGAAACACCATATATTTT.

This chain connects TRBV28 to TRBJ2-5; 11 bases map to TRBD1. The J segment lost 2 bases and the V segment lost 7 bases, leaving 12 bases of the junction unmatched. The CDR3 has 17 residues. CDR1 is MDHEN, CDR2 SYDVKM, per germline. The CDR3 here is CASTLGTGGRRQETQYF. The DNA of the CDR3 is TGTGCCAGCACGCTGGGGACAGGGGGGAGAAGGCAAGAGACCCAGTACTTC. Full variable domain (remainder filled in from reference TRBV28 and TRBJ2-5): DVKVTQSSRYLVKRTGEKVFLECVQDMDHENMFWYRQDPGLGLRLIYFSYDVKMKEKGDIPEGYSVSREKKERFSLILESASTNQTSMYLCASTLGTGGRRQETQYFGPGTRLLVL.

The chain uses TRBV6-1 and TRBJ2-2, with D perhaps TRBD1 or TRBD2 (5 bases each). CDR3 length equals 16 residues. The germline V and J ends were trimmed by 1 base and 4 bases, with 13 bases remaining between them. Germline V gene lookup returns CDR1 MNHNS and CDR2 SASEGT. DNA for the CDR3: TGTGCCAGCAGTGAAGAATACGGGGCACGCACCGGGGAGCTGTTTTTT. Protein: CASSEEYGARTGELFF.